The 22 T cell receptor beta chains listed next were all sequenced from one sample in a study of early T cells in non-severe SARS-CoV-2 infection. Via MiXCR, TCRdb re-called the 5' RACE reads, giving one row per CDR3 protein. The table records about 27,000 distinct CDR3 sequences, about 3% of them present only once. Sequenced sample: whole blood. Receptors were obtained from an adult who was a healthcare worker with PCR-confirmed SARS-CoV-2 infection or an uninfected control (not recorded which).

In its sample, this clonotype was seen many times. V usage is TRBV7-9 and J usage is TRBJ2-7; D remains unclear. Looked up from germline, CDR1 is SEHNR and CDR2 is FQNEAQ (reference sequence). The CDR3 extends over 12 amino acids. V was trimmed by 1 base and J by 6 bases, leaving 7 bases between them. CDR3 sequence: CASSLGFGEQYV. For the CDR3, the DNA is TGTGCCAGCAGCTTAGGATTCGGCGAGCAGTACGTC.

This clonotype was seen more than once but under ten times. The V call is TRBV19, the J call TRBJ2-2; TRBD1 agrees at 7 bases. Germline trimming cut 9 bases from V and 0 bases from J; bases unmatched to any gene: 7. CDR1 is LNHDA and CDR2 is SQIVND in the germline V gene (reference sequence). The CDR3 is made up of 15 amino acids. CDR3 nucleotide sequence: TGTGCCAGCCGCACTCAGGGGGCGAACACCGGGGAGCTGTTTTTT. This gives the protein CASRTQGANTGELFF.

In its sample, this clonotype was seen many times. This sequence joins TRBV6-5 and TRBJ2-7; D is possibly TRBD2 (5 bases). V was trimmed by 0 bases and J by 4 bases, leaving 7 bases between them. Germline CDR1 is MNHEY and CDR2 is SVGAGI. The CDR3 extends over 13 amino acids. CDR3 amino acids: CASSYSREYEQYV. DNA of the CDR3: TGTGCCAGCAGTTACTCGAGGGAGTACGAGCAGTACGTC.

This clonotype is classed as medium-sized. CDR3 region: CSARDLGWRGDPDTQYF. The CDR3 nucleotides are TGCAGTGCTAGAGACCTTGGCTGGCGGGGGGACCCAGATACGCAGTATTTT. The V call is TRBV20-1, the J call TRBJ2-3, with 8 bases identical to TRBD2. J was trimmed by 4 bases and V by 0 bases; bases with no gene match: 12. Germline V gene data show CDR1 as DFQATT and CDR2 as SNEGSKA (reference sequence). This CDR3 has 17 residues.

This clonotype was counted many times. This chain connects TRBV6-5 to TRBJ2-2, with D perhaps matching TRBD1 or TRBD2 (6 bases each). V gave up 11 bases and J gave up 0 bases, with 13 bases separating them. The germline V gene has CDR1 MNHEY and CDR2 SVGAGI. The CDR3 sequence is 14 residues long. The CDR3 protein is CACGTYANTGELFF. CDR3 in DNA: TGTGCCTGCGGGACATACGCGAACACCGGGGAGCTGTTTTTT.

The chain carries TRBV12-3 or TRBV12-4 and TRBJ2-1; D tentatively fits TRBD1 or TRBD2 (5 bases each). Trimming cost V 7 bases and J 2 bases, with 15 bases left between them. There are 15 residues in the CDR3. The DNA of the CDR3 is TGTGCCAGCAACAGACCCGGGACGGCCTACAATGAGCAGTTCTTC. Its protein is CASNRPGTAYNEQFF.

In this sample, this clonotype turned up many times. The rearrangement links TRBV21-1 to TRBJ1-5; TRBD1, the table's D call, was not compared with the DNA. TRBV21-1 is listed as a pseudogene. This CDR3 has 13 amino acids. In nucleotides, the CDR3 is TGTGCCAGCAGCATCGGACAGAATCAGCCCCAGCATTTT. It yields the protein CASSIGQNQPQHF.

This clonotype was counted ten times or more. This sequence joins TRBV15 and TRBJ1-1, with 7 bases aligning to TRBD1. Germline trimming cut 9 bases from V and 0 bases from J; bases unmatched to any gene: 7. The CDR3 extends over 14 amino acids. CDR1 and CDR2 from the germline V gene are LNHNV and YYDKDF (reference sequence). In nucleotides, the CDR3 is TGTGCCACGAGAACAGGGGCCATGAACACTGAAGCTTTCTTT. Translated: CATRTGAMNTEAFF. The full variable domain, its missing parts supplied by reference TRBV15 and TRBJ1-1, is DAMVIQNPRYQVTQFGKPVTLSCSQTLNHNVMYWYQQKSSQAPKLLFHYYDKDFNNEADTPDNFQSRRPNTSFCFLDIRSPGLGDTAMYLCATRTGAMNTEAFFGQGTRLTVV.

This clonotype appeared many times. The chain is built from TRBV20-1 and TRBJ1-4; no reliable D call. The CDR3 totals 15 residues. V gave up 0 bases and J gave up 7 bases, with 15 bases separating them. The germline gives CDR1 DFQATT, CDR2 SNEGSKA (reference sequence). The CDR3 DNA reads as TGCAGTGCTAGAGATCCAGTCGGATCTTTTGAAAAACTGTTTTTT. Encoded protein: CSARDPVGSFEKLFF.

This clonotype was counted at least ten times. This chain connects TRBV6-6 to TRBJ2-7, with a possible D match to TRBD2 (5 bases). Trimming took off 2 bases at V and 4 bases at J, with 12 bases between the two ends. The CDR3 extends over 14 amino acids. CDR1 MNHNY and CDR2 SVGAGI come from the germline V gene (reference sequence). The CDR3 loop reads CASSYERLAYEQYV. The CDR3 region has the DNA TGTGCCAGCAGTTACGAACGGCTAGCTTACGAGCAGTACGTC.

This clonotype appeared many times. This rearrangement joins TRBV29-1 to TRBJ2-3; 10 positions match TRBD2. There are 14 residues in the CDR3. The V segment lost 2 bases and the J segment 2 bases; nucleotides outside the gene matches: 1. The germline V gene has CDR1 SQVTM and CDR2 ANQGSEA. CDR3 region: CSVETSGATDTQYF. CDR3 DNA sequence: TGCAGCGTTGAAACTAGCGGGGCCACAGATACGCAGTATTTT.

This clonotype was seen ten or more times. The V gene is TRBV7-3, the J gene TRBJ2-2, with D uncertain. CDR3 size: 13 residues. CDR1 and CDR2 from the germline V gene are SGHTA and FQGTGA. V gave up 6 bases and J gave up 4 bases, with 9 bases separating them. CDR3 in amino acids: CASSPYVTGELFF. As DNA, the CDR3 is TGTGCCAGCAGTCCGTATGTCACCGGGGAGCTGTTTTTT.

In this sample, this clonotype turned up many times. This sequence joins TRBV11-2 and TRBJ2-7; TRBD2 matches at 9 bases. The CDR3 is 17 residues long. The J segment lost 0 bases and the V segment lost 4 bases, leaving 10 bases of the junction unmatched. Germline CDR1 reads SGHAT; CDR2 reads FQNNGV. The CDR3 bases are TGTGCCAGCAGCTCTTTGCGGGGGGGTCCGAGCTCCTACGAGCAGTACGTC. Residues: CASSSLRGGPSSYEQYV.

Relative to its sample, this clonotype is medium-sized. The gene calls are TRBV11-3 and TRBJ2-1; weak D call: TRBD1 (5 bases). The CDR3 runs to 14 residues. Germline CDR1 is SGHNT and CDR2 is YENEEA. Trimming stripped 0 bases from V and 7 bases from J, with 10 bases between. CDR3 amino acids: CASSLEKGMNEQFF. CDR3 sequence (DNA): TGTGCCAGCAGCTTAGAAAAGGGGATGAATGAGCAGTTCTTC. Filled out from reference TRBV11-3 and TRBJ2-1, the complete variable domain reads EAGVVQSPRYKIIEKKQPVAFWCNPISGHNTLYWYLQNLGQGPELLIRYENEEAVDDSQLPKDRFSAERLKGVDSTLKIQPAELGDSAVYLCASSLEKGMNEQFFGPGTRLTVL.

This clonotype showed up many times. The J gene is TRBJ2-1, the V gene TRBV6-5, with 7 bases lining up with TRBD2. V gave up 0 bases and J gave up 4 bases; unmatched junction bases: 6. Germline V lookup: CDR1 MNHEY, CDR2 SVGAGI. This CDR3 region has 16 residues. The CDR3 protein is CASSYSPSGAYNEQFF. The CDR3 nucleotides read TGTGCCAGCAGTTACTCCCCCAGCGGGGCGTACAATGAGCAGTTCTTC.

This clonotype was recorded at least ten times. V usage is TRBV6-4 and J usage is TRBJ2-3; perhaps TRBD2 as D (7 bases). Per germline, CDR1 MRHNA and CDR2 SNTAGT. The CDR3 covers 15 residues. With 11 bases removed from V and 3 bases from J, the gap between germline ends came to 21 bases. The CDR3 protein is CASAKGGELTDTQYF. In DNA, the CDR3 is TGTGCCTCAGCGAAGGGGGGGGAACTAACAGATACGCAGTATTTT.

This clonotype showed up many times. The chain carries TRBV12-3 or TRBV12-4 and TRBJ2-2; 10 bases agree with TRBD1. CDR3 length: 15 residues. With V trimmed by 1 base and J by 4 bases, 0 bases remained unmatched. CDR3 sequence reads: CASSLGTGGTGELFF. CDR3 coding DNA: TGTGCCAGCAGTTTAGGGACAGGGGGCACCGGGGAGCTGTTTTTT.

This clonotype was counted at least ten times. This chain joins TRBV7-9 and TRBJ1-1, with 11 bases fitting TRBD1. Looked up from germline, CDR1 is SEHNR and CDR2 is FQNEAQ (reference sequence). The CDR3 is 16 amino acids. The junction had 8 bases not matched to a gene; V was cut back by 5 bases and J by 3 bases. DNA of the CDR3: TGTGCCAGCAGCCTATGGACAGGGGGCGGATACACTGAAGCTTTCTTT. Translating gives CASSLWTGGGYTEAFF. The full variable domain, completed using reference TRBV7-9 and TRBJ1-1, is DTGVSQNPRHKITKRGQNVTFRCDPISEHNRLYWYRQTLGQGPEFLTYFQNEAQLEKSRLLSDRFSAERPKGSFSTLEIQRTEQGDSAMYLCASSLWTGGGYTEAFFGQGTRLTVV.

DNA for the CDR3: TGTGCCAGCAGTTCTCCGACTAGCGGGGGACTACTGTTCTTC. It specifies CASSSPTSGGLLFF. The chain combines TRBV6-5 with TRBJ2-1; 12 bases fit TRBD2. Unmatched junction bases numbered 10, after V lost 4 bases and J lost 15 bases. The CDR3 sequence is 14 residues long. Germline V gene lookup returns CDR1 MNHEY and CDR2 SVGAGI.

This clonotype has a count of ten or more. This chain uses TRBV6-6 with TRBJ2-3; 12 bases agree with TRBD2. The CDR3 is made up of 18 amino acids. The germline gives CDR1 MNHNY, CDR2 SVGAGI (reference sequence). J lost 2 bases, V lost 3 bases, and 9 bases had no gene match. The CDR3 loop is CASSYRTSGGPTTDTQYF. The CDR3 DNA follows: TGTGCCAGCAGTTATCGAACTAGCGGGGGGCCGACCACAGATACGCAGTATTTT.

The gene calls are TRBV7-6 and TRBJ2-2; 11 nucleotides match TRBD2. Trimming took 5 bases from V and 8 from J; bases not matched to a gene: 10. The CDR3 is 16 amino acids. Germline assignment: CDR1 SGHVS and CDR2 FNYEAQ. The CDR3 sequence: CASSRGTSGYHGELFF. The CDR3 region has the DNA TGTGCCAGCAGCCGTGGGACTAGCGGATATCATGGGGAGCTGTTTTTT.

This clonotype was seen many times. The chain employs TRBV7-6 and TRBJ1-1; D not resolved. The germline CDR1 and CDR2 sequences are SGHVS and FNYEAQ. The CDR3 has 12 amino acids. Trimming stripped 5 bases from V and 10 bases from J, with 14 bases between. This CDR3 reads CASSPSRGRAFF. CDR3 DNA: TGTGCCAGCAGCCCGAGTCGGGGTAGAGCTTTCTTT.